A selection of T cell receptor beta chains follows, all from one sample in a study of cytomegalovirus exposure and HLA in healthy donors. Profiling relied on immunoSEQ multiplex PCR, and the TCRdb table lists in-frame clones only, not all of them. The repertoire includes under 80,000 clones, approximately 93% of them detected once, and over 2% sits in the top ten. Sequenced material: PBMCs. These receptors all stem from a woman aged 18 to 35 in good health and CMV-seronegative. CDR3s leave out the opening cysteine and the closing phenylalanine or tryptophan. D genes are given only for firm matches.

D	V	J	CDR3
TRBD1	TRBV30	TRBJ2-7	AWSKRQGVSYEQY
NA	TRBV6-1	TRBJ1-2	ASRLYQEDGYGYT
NA	TRBV5-1	TRBJ2-7	ASRPLDYEQY
TRBD2	TRBV27	TRBJ2-2	ASRGLAVAGELF
NA	TRBV4-3	TRBJ1-1	ASSQNSPKVAEAF
NA	TRBV14	TRBJ1-2	ASSHGDGYT
NA	TRBV5-1	TRBJ1-4	ASSLGDKELGEKLF
NA	TRBV30	TRBJ1-6	AWSYGQSDNSPLH
NA	TRBV11-2	TRBJ2-1	ASSPGRGSYNEQF
TRBD2	TRBV30	TRBJ2-1	AWSSGTSSYNEQF
TRBD1	TRBV19	TRBJ2-2	ASRDRADAGELF